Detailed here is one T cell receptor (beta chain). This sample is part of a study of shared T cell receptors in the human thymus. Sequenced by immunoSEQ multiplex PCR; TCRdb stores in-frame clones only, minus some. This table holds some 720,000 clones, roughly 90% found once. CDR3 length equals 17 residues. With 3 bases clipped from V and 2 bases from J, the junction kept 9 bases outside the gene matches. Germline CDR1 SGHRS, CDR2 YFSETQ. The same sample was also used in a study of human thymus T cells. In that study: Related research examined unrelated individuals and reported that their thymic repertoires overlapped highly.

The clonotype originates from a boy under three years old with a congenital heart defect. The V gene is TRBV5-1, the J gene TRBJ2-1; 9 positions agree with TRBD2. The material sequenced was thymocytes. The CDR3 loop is CASSWKRTSATYNEQFF. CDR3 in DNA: TGCGCCAGCAGCTGGAAAAGGACTAGCGCCACCTACAATGAGCAGTTCTTC.